This T cell receptor beta chain was sequenced for a study of T cell repertoires in aging, cancer and after chemotherapy. Looking at the study overall: Roughly 8.8 million TCR reads made up the full dataset. General study results and limits: Compared with age-matched healthy donors, untreated hematological or solid cancer patients showed higher blood TCR clonality. Healthy donors lost TCR diversity with age mainly through richness, cancer patients through richness and evenness.

J was trimmed by 5 bases and V by 2 bases; bases with no gene match: 3. The CDR3 length is 15 residues. The template was genomic DNA from peripheral blood, not RNA. A mixed TRB-A/B primer pool amplified rearranged TRB by multiplex touch-down PCR. One entry per CDR3 protein, called by TCRdb with MiXCR from the multiplex PCR reads. In the table there are thousands of distinct CDR3 sequences, 25% to 35% of which are singletons. Of note for this clonotype: The target antigen is unknown.

The TCR originated in a human donor in good health. V and J are TRBV12-3 or TRBV12-4 and TRBJ1-5; 10 bases are a match to TRBD1. What was sequenced was blood. The chain's CDR3 is CASSLSGQGDQPQHF. In DNA, the CDR3 is TGTGCCAGCAGTTTAAGTGGACAGGGGGATCAGCCCCAGCATTTT.